A single sample gave rise to the 7 T cell receptor beta chains below, sequenced in a study of blood T cells in healthy people across ages. PCR was performed a second time for roughly 7 to 12 cycles using a sample-barcoded 5' primer and a J-beta primer mix. From the 5' RACE reads, TCRdb called clonotypes with MiXCR, one entry per CDR3 protein. The sample holds 1 million or so distinct CDR3 sequences, around 45% seen once. Sequences were obtained from blood. The receptors here all came from a woman aged 55-69 years in good health.

This clonotype came up a few times. CDR3 sequence: CAPRGGIDGEQYF. CDR3 bases: TGTGCCCCCAGGGGTGGGATTGACGGTGAGCAGTACTTC. The gene calls are TRBV7-6 and TRBJ2-7; TRBD1 might be the D (6 bases). Trimming shortened V by 11 bases and J by 7 bases, and 21 bases separated the two germline ends. From germline, CDR1 is SGHVS and CDR2 FNYEAQ. The CDR3 consists of 13 residues.

The rearrangement uses TRBV12-3 or TRBV12-4 and TRBJ2-7; D possibly corresponds to TRBD2 (6 bases). V gave up 6 bases and J gave up 2 bases, with 14 bases separating them. The CDR3 is made up of 14 amino acids. The CDR3 sequence: CASSLARVTYEQYF. In nucleotides, the CDR3 is TGTGCCAGCAGCCTAGCGAGGGTAACCTACGAGCAGTACTTC.

The chain couples TRBV3-1 to TRBJ2-1; a possible D gene is TRBD2 (5 bases). V was cut by 5 bases and J by 9 bases, with 8 bases left in between. Germline CDR1 is LGHDT and CDR2 is YNNKEL (reference sequence). The CDR3 is 11 residues long. The CDR3 DNA follows: TGTGCCAGCAGCAGGAGGAGTGAGCAGTTCTTC. This sequence encodes CASSRRSEQFF.

This chain links TRBV20-1 with TRBJ2-7; 7 bases are a match to TRBD2. Germline CDR1 is DFQATT and CDR2 is SNEGSKA (reference sequence). The CDR3 runs to 18 residues. After removal of 1 base from V and 0 bases from J, the junction contained 15 bases not matched to a gene. For the CDR3, the DNA is TGCAGTGCTAGAGGTCGTCTAGTGGGGGGGAGTAGCTCCTACGAGCAGTACTTC. Its translation is CSARGRLVGGSSSYEQYF.

This sequence joins TRBV2 and TRBJ2-1; maybe TRBD1 (5 bases). The V end was cut by 7 bases, the J end by 4 bases, with 20 bases between. The CDR3 contains 16 residues. Germline lookup yields CDR1 SNHLY and CDR2 FYNNEI. Written as DNA, the CDR3 is TGTGCCAGCACCCTTGGGTTGACAGACCCATACAATGAGCAGTTCTTC. This gives the protein CASTLGLTDPYNEQFF.

This rearrangement joins TRBV10-2 to TRBJ2-3, with 9 bases fitting TRBD2. Germline V CDR1 and CDR2: WSHSY, SAAADI. This CDR3 is 15 amino acids long. After removal of 3 bases from V and 7 bases from J, the junction contained 8 bases not matched to a gene. CDR3 amino acids: CASSDMREGLNTQYF. The CDR3 DNA follows: TGCGCCAGCAGTGATATGCGGGAGGGCCTAAATACGCAGTATTTT.

The rearrangement joins TRBV25-1 to TRBJ2-3; 7 bases line up with TRBD1. CDR1 is MGHDK and CDR2 is SYGVNS in the germline V gene. The CDR3 consists of 16 residues. V dropped 4 bases and J dropped 5; count of bases not matched to a gene: 12. Written as DNA, the CDR3 is TGTGCCAGCAGTGGCAGACAGGGCCCCACACAAGATACGCAGTATTTT. This encodes CASSGRQGPTQDTQYF.